This TCR beta chain was documented in a study of breast tumors, draining lymph nodes, adjacent tissues. General study points: Compared with lymph nodes, tumors were less diverse; compared with nontumor tissue, more. Luminal-like breast cancer showed significantly greater tumor-nontumor repertoire similarity than basal-like breast cancer did. Most tumor T cells seemingly derive from lymph node, then expand in tumor.

Samples came from axillary lymph nodes draining the breast cancer. The CDR3 is 12 amino acids. Germline-derived CDR1 and CDR2 are MDHEN and SYDVKM. Losses at the gene ends were 6 bases for V and 9 bases for J; bases not matched to a gene: 3. TCRdb fed the multiplex PCR reads into MiXCR, producing one record per CDR3 protein. The sample yields fewer than 250,000 distinct CDR3 sequences, 32% seen once. There are many counts of this clonotype. What it recognizes is unknown. The rearrangement links TRBV28 to TRBJ1-5; 9 bases line up with TRBD1. This sequence originates from a female donor with breast cancer. Some clones in this sample may be carry-over from other donors' samples. The sample taken for sequencing was axillary lymph node tissue. The CDR3 loop is CASSLGQGPQHF. Written as DNA, the CDR3 is TGTGCCAGCAGCTTGGGACAGGGGCCCCAGCATTTT.